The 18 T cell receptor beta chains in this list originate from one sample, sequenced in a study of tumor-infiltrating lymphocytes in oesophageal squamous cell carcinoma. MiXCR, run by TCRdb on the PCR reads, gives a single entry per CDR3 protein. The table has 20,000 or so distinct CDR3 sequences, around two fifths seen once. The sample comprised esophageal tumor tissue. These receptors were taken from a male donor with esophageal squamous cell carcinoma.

CDR3 amino acids: CAIDRGSDTQYF. DNA for the CDR3: TGTGCCATTGACAGGGGGAGCGATACGCAGTATTTT. The chain uses TRBV6-1 and TRBJ2-3; 9 nucleotides match TRBD1. The germline V gene encodes CDR1 MNHNS and CDR2 SASEGT. This CDR3 is built from 12 residues. V lost 10 bases to trimming and J lost 6 bases; unmatched junction nucleotides: 5.

In nucleotides, the CDR3 is TGTGCCAGCAGCCCGTCGAACAATGAGCAGTTCTTC. Residues: CASSPSNNEQFF. This chain connects TRBV7-3 to TRBJ2-7, with D unclear. The end of the DNA fits TRBJ2-1 better, so the J call may be wrong. The length of the CDR3 is 12 residues. Germline loops: CDR1 SGHTA, CDR2 FQGTGA.

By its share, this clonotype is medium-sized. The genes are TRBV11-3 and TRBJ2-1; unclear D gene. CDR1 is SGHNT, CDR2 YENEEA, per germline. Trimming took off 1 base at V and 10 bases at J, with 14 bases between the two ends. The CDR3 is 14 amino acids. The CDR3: CASSLGLSYDEQFF. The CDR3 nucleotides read TGTGCCAGCAGCTTAGGTCTATCTTACGACGAGCAGTTCTTC.

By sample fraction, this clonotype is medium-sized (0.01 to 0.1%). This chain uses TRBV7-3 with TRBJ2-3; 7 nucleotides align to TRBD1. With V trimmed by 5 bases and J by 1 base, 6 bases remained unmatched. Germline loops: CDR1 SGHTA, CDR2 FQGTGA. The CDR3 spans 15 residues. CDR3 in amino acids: CASSITGVGTDTQYF. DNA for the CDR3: TGTGCCAGCAGCATCACAGGGGTTGGCACAGATACGCAGTATTTT.

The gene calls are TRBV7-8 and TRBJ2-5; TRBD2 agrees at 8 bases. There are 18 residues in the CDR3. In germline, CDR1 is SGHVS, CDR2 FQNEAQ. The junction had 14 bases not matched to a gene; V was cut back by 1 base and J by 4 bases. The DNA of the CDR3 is TGTGCCAGCAGCTTAGGTGGGTCGGACGGGAGGGCCATAGAGACCCAGTACTTC. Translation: CASSLGGSDGRAIETQYF.

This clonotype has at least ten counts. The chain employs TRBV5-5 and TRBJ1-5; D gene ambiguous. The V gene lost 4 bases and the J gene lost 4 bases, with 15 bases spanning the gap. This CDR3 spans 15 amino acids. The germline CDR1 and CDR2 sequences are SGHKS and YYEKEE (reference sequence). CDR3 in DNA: TGTGCCAGCAGCCCCAACGTGGGTGGGAATCAGCCCCAGCATTTT. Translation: CASSPNVGGNQPQHF.

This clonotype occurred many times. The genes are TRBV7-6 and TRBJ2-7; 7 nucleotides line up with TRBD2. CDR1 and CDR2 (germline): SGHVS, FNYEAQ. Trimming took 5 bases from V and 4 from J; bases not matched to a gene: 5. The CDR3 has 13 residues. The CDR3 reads CASSVGGGYEQYF. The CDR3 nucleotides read TGTGCCAGCAGCGTTGGGGGGGGTTACGAGCAGTACTTC.

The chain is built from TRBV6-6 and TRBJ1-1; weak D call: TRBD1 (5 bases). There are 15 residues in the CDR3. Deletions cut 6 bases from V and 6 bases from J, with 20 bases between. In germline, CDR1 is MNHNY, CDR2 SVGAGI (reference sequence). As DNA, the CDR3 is TGTGCCAGCAGGCCCCCAGTCGGGGGAAGTTCTGAAGCTTTCTTT. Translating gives CASRPPVGGSSEAFF.

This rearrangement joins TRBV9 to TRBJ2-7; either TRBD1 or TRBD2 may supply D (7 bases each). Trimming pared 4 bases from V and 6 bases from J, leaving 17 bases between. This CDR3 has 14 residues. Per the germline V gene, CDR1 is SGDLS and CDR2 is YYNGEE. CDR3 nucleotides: TGTGCCAGCAGCTCCCAGGGGGGGGGGGGCGAGCAGTACTTC. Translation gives CASSSQGGGGEQYF.

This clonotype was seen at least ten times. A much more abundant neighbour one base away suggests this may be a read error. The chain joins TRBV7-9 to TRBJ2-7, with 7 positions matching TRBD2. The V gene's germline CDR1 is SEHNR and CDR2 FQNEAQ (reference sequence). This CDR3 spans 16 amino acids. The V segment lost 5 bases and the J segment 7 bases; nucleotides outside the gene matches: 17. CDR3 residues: CASSPASSGTYNEQYF. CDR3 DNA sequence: TGTGCCAGCAGCCCCGCCTCTAGCGGAACCTACAATGAGCAGTACTTC.

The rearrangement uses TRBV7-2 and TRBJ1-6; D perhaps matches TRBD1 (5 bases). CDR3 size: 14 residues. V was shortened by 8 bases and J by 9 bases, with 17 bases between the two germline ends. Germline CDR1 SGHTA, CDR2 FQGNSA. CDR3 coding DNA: TGTGCCAGCTCGGGGGGGATTCGGGTTTCACCCCTCCACTTT. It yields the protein CASSGGIRVSPLHF.

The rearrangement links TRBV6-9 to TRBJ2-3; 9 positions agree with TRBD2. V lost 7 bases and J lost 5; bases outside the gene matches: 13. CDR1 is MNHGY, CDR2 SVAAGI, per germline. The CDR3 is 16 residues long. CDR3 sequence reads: CASNRIAGERRDTQYF. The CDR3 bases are TGTGCCAGCAACCGTATAGCGGGAGAAAGGAGAGATACGCAGTATTTT.

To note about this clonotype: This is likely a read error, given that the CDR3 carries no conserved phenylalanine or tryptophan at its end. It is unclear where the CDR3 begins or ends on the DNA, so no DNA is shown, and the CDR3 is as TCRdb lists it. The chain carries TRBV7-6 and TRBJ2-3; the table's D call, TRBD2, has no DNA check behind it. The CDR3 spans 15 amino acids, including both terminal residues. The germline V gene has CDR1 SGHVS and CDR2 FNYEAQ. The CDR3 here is CASSLTTGYEQYFGP.

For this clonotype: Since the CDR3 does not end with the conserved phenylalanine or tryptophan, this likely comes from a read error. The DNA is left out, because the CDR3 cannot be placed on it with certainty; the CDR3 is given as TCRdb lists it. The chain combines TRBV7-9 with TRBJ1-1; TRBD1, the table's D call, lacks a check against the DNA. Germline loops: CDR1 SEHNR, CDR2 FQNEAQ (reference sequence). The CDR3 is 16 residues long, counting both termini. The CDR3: CASSLENYGYTFGSGQ.

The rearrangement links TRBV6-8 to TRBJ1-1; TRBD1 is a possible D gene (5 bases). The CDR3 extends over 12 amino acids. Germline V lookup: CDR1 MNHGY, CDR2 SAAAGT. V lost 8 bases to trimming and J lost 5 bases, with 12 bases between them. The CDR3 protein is CASRDSRTEAFF. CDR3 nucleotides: TGTGCCAGCCGGGACTCCCGGACTGAAGCTTTCTTT.

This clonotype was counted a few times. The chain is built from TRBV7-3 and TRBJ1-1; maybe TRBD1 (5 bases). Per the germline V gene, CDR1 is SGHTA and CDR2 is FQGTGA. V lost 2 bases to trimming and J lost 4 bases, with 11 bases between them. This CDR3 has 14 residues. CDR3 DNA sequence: TGTGCCAGCAGCTTACAGGGCGGGGTCACTGAAGCTTTCTTT. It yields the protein CASSLQGGVTEAFF.

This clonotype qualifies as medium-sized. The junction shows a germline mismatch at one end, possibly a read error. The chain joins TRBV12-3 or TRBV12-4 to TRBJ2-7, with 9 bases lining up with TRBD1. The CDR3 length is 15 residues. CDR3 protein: CASKKPGQGSHEQYF. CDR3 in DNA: TGTGCCAGCAAGAAACCGGGACAGGGCTCCCACGAGCAGTACTTC.

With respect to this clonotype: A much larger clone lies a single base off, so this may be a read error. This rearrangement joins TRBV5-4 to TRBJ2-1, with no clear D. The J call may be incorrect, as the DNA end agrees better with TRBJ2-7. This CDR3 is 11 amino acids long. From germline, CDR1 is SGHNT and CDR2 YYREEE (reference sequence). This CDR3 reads CASSLAHEQYF. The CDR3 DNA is TGTGCCAGCAGCTTGGCGCATGAGCAGTACTTC.